This passage covers 5 T cell receptor beta chains from one sample sequenced in a study of shared clonotypes between healthy human individuals (dated by TCRdb to the early 2020s). For the CD8 naive samples, CD45RO-negative cells were positively selected for CCR7, yielding a CD45RA+CCR7+ population from which TemRA cells were excluded. Receptor libraries were prepared by the immunoSEQ multiplex PCR assay. TCRdb re-hosts the immuneACCESS table, in-frame sequences only. Its copies lack some clones; in the studies checked, an unresolved V gene accounts for under half of them, and the cause for the rest is not known. The sample table shows hundreds of thousands of clones, and 85% to 95% are seen once. Of the sample, 0.11% falls within the top ten clones. Sequenced input: naive CD8+ T cells sorted from blood. The cell subset or site label on this specimen signifies: CD45RA+CCR7+. The receptors stem from a woman aged 25 to 45 in good health.

The chain recombines TRBV28 with TRBJ2-3; D ambiguous. CDR1 is MDHEN and CDR2 is SYDVKM in the germline V gene. The CDR3 covers 13 residues. Trimming removed 5 bases at V and 4 bases at J, with 10 bases between. The CDR3 reads CASSLPRSDTQYF. CDR3 bases: TGTGCCAGCAGTCTCCCCCGATCAGATACGCAGTATTTT.

The chain recombines TRBV7-9 with TRBJ2-7; 9 bases agree with TRBD2. The CDR3 sequence is 15 residues long. Germline V gene sequence: CDR1 SEHNR, CDR2 FQNEAQ (reference sequence). V was clipped by 6 bases and J by 0 bases; unmatched bases: 6. CDR3 coding DNA: TGTGCCAGCAGGTCGACTAGCGGTCTCTCCTACGAGCAGTACTTC. This encodes CASRSTSGLSYEQYF. The whole variable domain, filled in from reference TRBV7-9 and TRBJ2-7, reads DTGVSQNPRHKITKRGQNVTFRCDPISEHNRLYWYRQTLGQGPEFLTYFQNEAQLEKSRLLSDRFSAERPKGSFSTLEIQRTEQGDSAMYLCASRSTSGLSYEQYFGPGTRLTVT.

The CDR3 here is CASSSRENPYNEQFF. Here the CDR3 DNA reads TGTGCCAGCAGCTCGCGGGAGAACCCCTACAATGAGCAGTTCTTC. V gene TRBV13 combines with J gene TRBJ2-1, with 7 bases fitting TRBD2. CDR1 is PRHDT and CDR2 is FYEKMQ in the germline V gene (reference sequence). The CDR3 has 15 amino acids. V lost 4 bases, J lost 2 bases, and 5 bases stayed unmatched.

The genes are TRBV27 and TRBJ1-1; D may be TRBD1 (6 bases). Trimming removed 5 bases at V and 6 bases at J, with 13 bases between. The CDR3 has 13 amino acids. The germline V gene encodes CDR1 MNHEY and CDR2 SMNVEV (reference sequence). This CDR3 is CASSTNGQSEAFF. The CDR3 nucleotides are TGTGCCAGCAGTACAAACGGACAGTCTGAAGCTTTCTTT.

The V and J genes are TRBV19 and TRBJ1-3, with a tentative D call TRBD1 (5 bases). Trimming shortened V by 5 bases and J by 6 bases, and 17 bases separated the two germline ends. The CDR3 is 15 residues long. Germline V gives CDR1 LNHDA, CDR2 SQIVND (reference sequence). The DNA of the CDR3 is TGTGCCAGTAGTTCCTTTAGCCGGGGCGAAAACACCATATATTTT. It codes for CASSSFSRGENTIYF.